Listed here are 21 T cell receptor beta chains from one sample, sequenced in a study of blood T cell repertoires in COVID-19. Sequencing was performed with immunoSEQ multiplex PCR; in TCRdb, only in-frame clones are kept and a portion is missing. The sample lists about 74,000 clones; 88% were seen once. Input material: peripheral blood. The source of these receptors is a woman aged 80 or over with acute or convalescent COVID-19.

The chain joins TRBV7-8 to TRBJ2-2, with 11 bases identical to TRBD2. V was pared by 5 bases and J by 6 bases, with 8 bases of the junction left unmatched. Germline CDR1 SGHVS, CDR2 FQNEAQ. The CDR3 is 16 amino acids. CDR3 residues: CASSPHMTSGAGELFF. The DNA of the CDR3 is TGTGCCAGCAGCCCGCACATGACTAGCGGGGCCGGGGAGCTGTTTTTT. The entire variable domain, with the rest obtained from reference TRBV7-8 and TRBJ2-2, is as follows: GAGVSQSPRYKVAKRGQDVALRCDPISGHVSLFWYQQALGQGPEFLTYFQNEAQLDKSGLPSDRFFAERPEGSVSTLKIQRTQQEDSAVYLCASSPHMTSGAGELFFGEGSRLTVL.

This sequence joins TRBV18 and TRBJ1-1; 7 bases are a match to TRBD1. Trimming removed 2 bases from V and 1 base from J; junction bases left unmatched: 4. Germline CDR1 KGHSH, CDR2 LQKENI. CDR3 length: 15 amino acids. Here the CDR3 DNA reads TGTGCCAGCTCACCAGAGGGGGCAAAGAACACTGAAGCTTTCTTT. It codes for CASSPEGAKNTEAFF.

This clone was picked up a small number of times. This chain joins TRBV7-9 and TRBJ2-1; the match to TRBD2 covers 10 bases. Per the germline V gene, CDR1 is SEHNR and CDR2 is FQNEAQ (reference sequence). CDR3 size: 15 residues. V lost 5 bases, J lost 6 bases, and 7 bases stayed unmatched. DNA for the CDR3: TGTGCCAGCAGCCCCGGGACTAGCGCCATCAATGAGCAGTTCTTC. It codes for CASSPGTSAINEQFF. Filled out from reference TRBV7-9 and TRBJ2-1, the complete variable domain reads DTGVSQNPRHKITKRGQNVTFRCDPISEHNRLYWYRQTLGQGPEFLTYFQNEAQLEKSRLLSDRFSAERPKGSFSTLEIQRTEQGDSAMYLCASSPGTSAINEQFFGPGTRLTVL.

The genes are TRBV5-1 and TRBJ1-5; 9 bases fit TRBD1. Trimming took 4 bases from V and 4 from J; bases not matched to a gene: 6. The CDR3 covers 15 residues. Germline V gives CDR1 SGHRS, CDR2 YFSETQ. The CDR3 DNA sequence: TGCGCCAGCAGCCCAGGACAGGGGACTAATCAGCCCCAGCATTTT. It translates to CASSPGQGTNQPQHF.

In this sample, this clone turned up once. The V gene is TRBV4-3, the J gene TRBJ1-2; 7 bases map to TRBD1. V trimming: 5 bases; J trimming: 4 bases; junction bases outside the gene matches: 13. The CDR3 has 16 amino acids. The germline V gene has CDR1 LGHNA and CDR2 YSLEER. CDR3 sequence reads: CASSRDSQQFSYGYTF. In DNA form, the CDR3 reads TGCGCCAGCAGCAGGGACAGTCAGCAGTTCTCCTATGGCTACACCTTC.

This clone was counted a few times. The gene calls are TRBV7-9 and TRBJ1-6; D is unclear. The CDR3 loop spans 15 amino acids. Trimming removed 5 bases from V and 4 bases from J, with 12 bases in between. Germline-derived CDR1 and CDR2 are SEHNR and FQNEAQ (reference sequence). The CDR3 DNA reads as TGTGCCAGCAGCCCTATCCGAGGGTATAATTCACCCCTCCACTTT. It specifies CASSPIRGYNSPLHF.

This clone has just one count. V is TRBV6-5 and J is TRBJ1-5; a possible D gene is TRBD1 (5 bases). Per germline, CDR1 MNHEY and CDR2 SVGAGI. V lost 6 bases and J lost 8, with 20 bases in between. This CDR3 region has 15 residues. The CDR3 sequence: CASSPRQGRTKPQHF. The CDR3 nucleotides read TGTGCCAGCAGCCCCCGGCAGGGCCGAACAAAGCCCCAGCATTTT.

The chain recombines TRBV7-9 with TRBJ2-5; 11 bases agree with TRBD2. Trimming at V came to 4 bases and at J to 4 bases, leaving 8 bases not matched to a gene. This CDR3 region has 16 residues. Germline V gives CDR1 SEHNR, CDR2 FQNEAQ (reference sequence). The CDR3, as DNA: TGTGCCAGCAGCTACTCTAGCGGGAGGAGAGGAGAGACCCAGTACTTC. This translates into CASSYSSGRRGETQYF.

The CDR3 DNA follows: TGCGCCAGCAGCCGCTTGACTAGCGGGAGGGCCCACACCGGGGAGCTGTTTTTT. Its translation: CASSRLTSGRAHTGELFF. The rearrangement joins TRBV5-1 to TRBJ2-2; TRBD2 matches 14 bases. The J segment lost 3 bases and the V segment lost 4 bases, leaving 8 bases of the junction unmatched. The germline gives CDR1 SGHRS, CDR2 YFSETQ. There are 18 residues in the CDR3.

The chain combines TRBV11-3 with TRBJ2-7; perhaps TRBD1 as D (5 bases). CDR1 and CDR2 from the germline V gene are SGHNT and YENEEA. Trimming removed 0 bases from V and 5 bases from J, with 17 bases in between. This CDR3 has 16 amino acids. The DNA for the CDR3 is TGTGCCAGCAGCTTAGATGGTAGGGCAGGGCTTGACGAGCAGTACTTC. Translating gives CASSLDGRAGLDEQYF.

The rearrangement links TRBV3-1 (or the pseudogene TRBV3-2) to TRBJ1-5; D not certain. Trimming removed 1 base from V and 2 bases from J, with 12 bases in between. Germline V gene sequence: CDR1 LGHDT, CDR2 YNNKEL (reference sequence). CDR3 size: 16 residues. DNA of the CDR3: TGTGCCAGCAGCCAAGGGACCGGGAGACGCAATCAGCCCCAGCATTTT. Translated, it gives CASSQGTGRRNQPQHF.

The V gene is TRBV18, the J gene TRBJ1-4; the match to TRBD1 covers 8 bases. V shed 0 bases, J shed 13 bases, and the junction held 7 bases outside the gene matches. Looked up from germline, CDR1 is KGHSH and CDR2 is LQKENI. The CDR3 has 14 residues. CDR3 DNA sequence: TGTGCCAGCTCACCACCGGATGTTACAGGGGGACTGTTTTTT. Its protein product is CASSPPDVTGGLFF.

The genes are TRBV5-4 and TRBJ2-7; D is perhaps TRBD1 (5 bases). The V end was cut by 2 bases, the J end by 7 bases, with 10 bases between. The CDR3 sequence is 12 residues long. CDR1 and CDR2 (germline): SGHNT, YYREEE (reference sequence). The CDR3 loop is CASSLGVGEQYF. The CDR3 DNA sequence: TGTGCCAGCAGCTTAGGGGTGGGTGAGCAGTACTTC.

This clone was observed a single time. The V gene is TRBV9, the J gene TRBJ1-1; D not resolved. Trimming left V 0 bases short and J 5 bases short, with 8 bases between. CDR1 and CDR2 from the germline V gene are SGDLS and YYNGEE. CDR3 size: 13 residues. In DNA form, the CDR3 reads TGTGCCAGCAGCGTAGCTGGGAGGACTGAAGCTTTCTTT. This translates into CASSVAGRTEAFF.

This chain links TRBV19 with TRBJ2-1; tentative D call: TRBD2 (7 bases). The CDR3 has 15 amino acids. V was shortened by 5 bases and J by 7 bases, with 18 bases between the two germline ends. The germline CDR1 and CDR2 sequences are LNHDA and SQIVND (reference sequence). Here the CDR3 reads CASSYRGGARNEQFF. The CDR3 DNA reads TGTGCCAGTAGTTATAGGGGGGGGGCAAGGAATGAGCAGTTCTTC.

The chain couples TRBV19 to TRBJ2-1; the D gene is possibly TRBD1 (5 bases). V was clipped by 5 bases and J by 10 bases, with 18 bases between them. The germline V gene encodes CDR1 LNHDA and CDR2 SQIVND (reference sequence). The CDR3 has 14 residues. The CDR3 DNA follows: TGTGCCAGTAGTCTCTATAATGGGGCTGGGGAGCAGTTCTTC. It translates to CASSLYNGAGEQFF.

This sequence joins TRBV5-1 and TRBJ2-7; possible D gene TRBD2, 5 bases. Germline CDR1 is SGHRS and CDR2 is YFSETQ. V was trimmed by 2 bases and J by 2 bases, leaving 11 bases between them. The CDR3 runs 14 residues. CDR3 sequence reads: CASSLREGTYEQYF. CDR3 nucleotide sequence: TGCGCCAGCAGCTTACGGGAAGGGACCTACGAGCAGTACTTC.

This sequence joins TRBV4-1 and TRBJ2-5; the match to TRBD1 covers 8 bases. Trimming removed 1 base from V and 3 bases from J; junction bases left unmatched: 4. The germline V gene encodes CDR1 MGHRA and CDR2 YSYEKL. This CDR3 is 15 amino acids long. The CDR3 spells CASSQVDREEETQYF. CDR3 bases: TGCGCCAGCAGCCAAGTGGACAGGGAGGAAGAGACCCAGTACTTC.

The genes are TRBV7-2 and TRBJ1-2, with 8 positions matching TRBD1. Germline V gives CDR1 SGHTA, CDR2 FQGNSA. The junction had 3 bases not matched to a gene; V was cut back by 1 base and J by 8 bases. The CDR3 is 13 amino acids. The CDR3 is CASSLDRGSGYTF. Written as DNA, the CDR3 is TGTGCCAGCAGCTTAGACAGGGGGTCCGGCTACACCTTC.

This sequence joins TRBV1 and TRBJ1-3. TRBV1 is designated a pseudogene. This CDR3 is 13 amino acids long. CDR3 region: CTSSQDRGNTIYF. The CDR3 bases are TGCACCAGCAGCCAAGATCGGGGAAACACCATATATTTT.

This chain links TRBV7-9 with TRBJ2-6, with TRBD1 matching 8 bases. Germline loops: CDR1 SEHNR, CDR2 FQNEAQ (reference sequence). The trim removed 1 base at V and 0 bases at J, leaving 8 bases unmatched. The CDR3 is 19 residues long. Here the CDR3 DNA reads TGTGCCAGCAGCTTAGGGGGAGACAGGGGTAGCTCTGGGGCCAACGTCCTGACTTTC. Its translation is CASSLGGDRGSSGANVLTF.